This is a list of T cell receptor beta chains from one sample in a study of beta chain features in type 1 diabetes. The repertoire was sequenced with immunoSEQ multiplex PCR; TCRdb's copy has only in-frame clones and lacks some. The profile shows 150,000 to 200,000 clones, approximately 8.4% of them singletons. The sequenced material came from central memory CD4+ T cells from blood. The source is a woman aged 18-29 years in good health. The CDR3 runs from the conserved cysteine through the conserved F or W. A D gene is named only where the DNA matches it firmly. The size of a clone is reported for some rows only, either as once, few or many, or as a class for expanded clones.

d_call,v_call,clone_size,j_call,cdr3_aa,cdr3_nt
TRBD1,TRBV5-4,-,TRBJ1-2,CASRQGALGYTF,TGTGCCAGCAGACAGGGGGCGTTGGGCTACACCTTC
-,TRBV5-6,few,TRBJ2-7,CASSLALGLGQYF,TGTGCCAGCAGCTTGGCACTAGGACTGGGGCAGTACTTC
TRBD1,TRBV15,-,TRBJ2-7,CATSRDRDSSYEQYF,TGTGCCACCAGCAGAGACCGGGACAGCTCCTACGAGCAGTACTTC
TRBD1,TRBV6-5,few,TRBJ2-5,CATGTGGSETQYF,TGTGCCACCGGGACAGGGGGCAGCGAGACCCAGTACTTC
-,TRBV6-1,few,TRBJ1-1,CASSYRHEAFF,TGTGCCAGCAGTTACCGACATGAAGCTTTCTTT
-,TRBV6-1,few,TRBJ1-5,CASSDQHRANQPQHF,TGTGCCAGCAGTGACCAGCACAGGGCCAATCAGCCCCAGCATTTT
-,TRBV6-6,few,TRBJ2-7,CASSYSLGREQYF,TGTGCCAGCAGTTACTCTCTGGGGCGCGAGCAGTACTTC
-,TRBV7-9,few,TRBJ2-2,CASSLGASANTGELFF,TGTGCCAGCAGCTTAGGAGCTAGCGCGAACACCGGGGAGCTGTTTTTT
TRBD1,TRBV7-9,few,TRBJ2-3,CASSLLTGGANTQYF,TGTGCCAGCAGCCTCCTAACAGGGGGCGCGAATACGCAGTATTTT
TRBD1,TRBV2,-,TRBJ1-1,CASSRQGGGTEAFF,TGTGCCAGCAGTCGACAGGGGGGCGGCACTGAAGCTTTCTTT
-,TRBV19,-,TRBJ2-5,CASSIRINREETQYF,TGTGCCAGTAGTATACGAATTAACCGGGAAGAGACCCAGTACTTC
TRBD1,TRBV29-1,few,TRBJ2-2,CSVGTGGGYGELFF,TGCAGCGTTGGCACAGGGGGCGGTTACGGGGAGCTGTTTTTT
TRBD1,TRBV30,-,TRBJ1-2,CAWKQQGAVGGYTF,TGTGCCTGGAAGCAGCAGGGGGCGGTCGGGGGCTACACCTTC
TRBD1,TRBV4-1,many,TRBJ1-4,CASSETGQGYEKLFF,TGCGCCAGCAGCGAAACCGGACAGGGGTATGAAAAACTGTTTTTT
TRBD2,TRBV2,-,TRBJ2-1,CASGGAGGREQFF,TGTGCCTCGGGAGGAGCGGGGGGGAGAGAGCAGTTCTTC
TRBD1,TRBV13,-,TRBJ1-6,CASSVRTGAGSPLHF,TGTGCCAGCAGCGTGCGGACAGGGGCTGGTTCACCCCTCCACTTT
-,TRBV7-3,few,TRBJ1-6,CASSAGSNNSPLHF,TGTGCCAGCAGCGCGGGGTCAAATAATTCACCCCTCCACTTT
-,TRBV7-9,few,TRBJ1-4,CASSTREEKLFF,TGTGCCAGCAGCACGAGGGAGGAAAAACTGTTTTTT
-,TRBV6-4,-,TRBJ1-1,CASSDGQPEAFF,TGTGCCAGCAGTGACGGGCAGCCTGAAGCTTTCTTT
TRBD1,TRBV2,few,TRBJ2-3,CASPRQGARGTDTQYF,TGTGCCAGCCCTCGACAGGGGGCTAGGGGCACAGATACGCAGTATTTT
TRBD2,TRBV9,-,TRBJ2-4,CASSVGLAGGLGVKNIQYF,TGTGCCAGCAGCGTAGGGCTAGCGGGGGGGCTCGGGGTCAAAAACATTCAGTACTTC
TRBD1,TRBV7-9,few,TRBJ1-4,CASSSRTGGNEKLFF,TGTGCCAGCAGCTCACGGACAGGGGGGAATGAAAAACTGTTTTTT
TRBD1,TRBV5-1,few,TRBJ2-5,CASSLTGGAEETQYF,TGCGCCAGCAGCTTAACAGGGGGCGCGGAGGAGACCCAGTACTTC